This T cell receptor (beta chain) was sequenced during a study of blood T cell repertoires in COVID-19. TCRdb's table, derived via immunoSEQ multiplex PCR, lists solely in-frame clones and lacks some. The sample carries approximately 67,000 clones, over 70% recorded once. Germline CDR1 LGHNA, CDR2 YNFKEQ. This CDR3 has 15 amino acids. Trimming stripped 1 base from V and 5 bases from J, with 12 bases between. The receptor was derived from a man aged 50 or older with active COVID-19. The source material was peripheral blood. The V and J genes are TRBV4-2 and TRBJ1-5, with D possibly matching TRBD1 (6 bases). CDR3 region: CASSQVEGGDQPQHF. The DNA for the CDR3 is TGTGCCAGCAGCCAAGTTGAGGGGGGGGATCAGCCCCAGCATTTT.